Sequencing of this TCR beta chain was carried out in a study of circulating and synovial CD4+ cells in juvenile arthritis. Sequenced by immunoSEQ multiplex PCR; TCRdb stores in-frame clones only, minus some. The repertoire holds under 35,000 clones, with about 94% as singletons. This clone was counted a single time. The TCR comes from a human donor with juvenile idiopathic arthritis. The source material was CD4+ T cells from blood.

The CDR3 spells CASSPEVAGSYEQYF. In DNA, the CDR3 is TGTGCCAGTAGCCCCGAGGTGGCGGGATCTTACGAGCAGTACTTC. V is TRBV19 and J is TRBJ2-7; weak D call: TRBD2 (6 bases). In germline, CDR1 is LNHDA, CDR2 SQIVND (reference sequence). The CDR3 contains 15 residues. V lost 6 bases to trimming and J lost 4 bases, with 19 bases between them.